A selection of T cell receptor beta chains follows, all from one sample in a study of cytomegalovirus exposure and HLA in healthy donors. Sequencing used immunoSEQ multiplex PCR; TCRdb keeps in-frame clones, though not all of them. The table records over 200,000 clones, about 78% of them present only once. The sample comprised PBMCs. The receptor source for this set is a male donor in good health and CMV-seronegative. Each CDR3 is given without its conserved first and last residue. The order of the fields is clone size, V gene, J gene, CDR3 protein. Some rows have no size entry. The others give once, few or many, or a class for an expanded clone.

.	TRBV28	TRBJ1-5	ASTPTGTGGRNEPQH
few	TRBV7-7	TRBJ2-2	ASSLASGGNTGELF
.	TRBV15	TRBJ2-6	ATSRYLRAGANVLT
.	TRBV19	TRBJ2-7	ASSIGLSPTEQY
.	TRBV4-1	.	ASSRILTGNEQY
once	TRBV19	TRBJ1-2	ASSRDRDYGYT
.	TRBV6-1	.	ASSEGQGAFYEQY
few	TRBV28	TRBJ2-3	ASRIGGTGNTDTQY
.	TRBV7-9	TRBJ2-7	ASSSRTGYEQY
.	TRBV14	TRBJ2-2	ASSPLQGGQRSNTGELF
.	TRBV27	TRBJ2-7	ASSLSRSYEQY
.	TRBV27	TRBJ2-7	ASRFLAESSYEQY
.	TRBV11-1	.	ASSPKQGRVRYEQY
.	TRBV14	TRBJ2-7	ASSLQGFKQY
once	TRBV19	TRBJ2-5	ASSSPWGGETQY
.	TRBV5-6	TRBJ2-3	ASSLETSGLTDTQY
.	TRBV7-5	TRBJ1-1	AGTDRAFEAF
.	TRBV18	TRBJ1-5	ASSPTGRAGNQPQH
.	TRBV11-2	.	ASSLTGYEQY
.	TRBV2	TRBJ2-4	ASSDNKDLAKNIQY
few	TRBV2	TRBJ2-2	ASMGQGTGELF
.	TRBV29-1	TRBJ1-4	SATTGGSNEKLF
.	TRBV5-1	TRBJ2-3	ASSFPDTSTDTQY
.	TRBV5-1	TRBJ1-2	ASSKDRANYGYT
once	TRBV5-5	TRBJ2-7	ASSTIPGEQY
.	TRBV19	TRBJ2-7	ASSLVGEANEQY
.	TRBV9	TRBJ2-7	ASSPIPGLAGVGYEQY
.	TRBV29-1	TRBJ2-7	SVEDSRGLAGGYEQY
few	TRBV6-1	TRBJ2-7	ASSEDRGVVYEQY
.	TRBV15	TRBJ1-3	ATSRSSAAVGGSTIY
once	TRBV11-2	TRBJ2-7	ASSSDRVAYEQY
once	TRBV5-1	TRBJ2-3	ASSLDRTSTDTQY
.	TRBV7-9	TRBJ1-1	ASSLSRTGGTEAF
.	TRBV21-1	TRBJ2-5	ASSKALDRVQETQY
.	TRBV2	TRBJ2-6	ASSPQGVGGANVLT
.	TRBV6-5	TRBJ2-5	ASAPNGLAGETQY
.	TRBV5-5	TRBJ2-7	ASSPSLSGRTGEQY
once	TRBV19	TRBJ1-1	ASSIGTGTEAF
.	TRBV4-1	TRBJ2-3	ASSQDLDSGVLNTQY
.	TRBV2	TRBJ2-2	ASSRESRTGELF
.	TRBV11-3	TRBJ2-2	ASSWGQTANTGELF
.	TRBV29-1	TRBJ1-1	SAGDRVTF
.	TRBV19	TRBJ2-7	ASSIDLRSYEQY
.	TRBV6-5	TRBJ2-7	ASSYSNRGITYEQY
.	TRBV19	TRBJ1-5	ASSIEGQGYQPQH
few	TRBV6-5	TRBJ2-7	ASSKGLAGAYEQY
.	TRBV9	TRBJ2-7	ASSVVPAGVYEQY
.	TRBV2	TRBJ1-1	ASTPGGTEAF
.	TRBV19	TRBJ2-7	ASSAGQWEQY
.	TRBV7-9	TRBJ2-2	ASSPRQRNTGELF
.	TRBV5-4	TRBJ2-7	ASRPSSGRNYEQY
.	TRBV5-1	TRBJ1-1	ASSGGQQNTEAF